These 8 T cell receptor beta chains were sequenced from one sample in a study of blood T cell repertoires in COVID-19. Sequencing was performed with immunoSEQ multiplex PCR; in TCRdb, only in-frame clones are kept and a portion is missing. The sample carries around 280,000 clones, about nine tenths recorded once. The sequenced sample was peripheral blood. The origin of the receptors is a woman aged 45 to 65 who had recovered from COVID-19.

The J gene is TRBJ2-5, the V gene TRBV5-1; the match to TRBD1 covers 12 bases. The CDR3 runs 22 residues. Per the germline V gene, CDR1 is SGHRS and CDR2 is YFSETQ. V was pared by 4 bases and J by 1 base, with 23 bases of the junction left unmatched. The DNA for the CDR3 is TGCGCCAGCAGCATAACTACCGGGACCGGGACAGGGGGCCCAACGGGCCAAGAGACCCAGTACTTC. It is translated as CASSITTGTGTGGPTGQETQYF.

CDR3 loop: CASEGSSYEQYF. CDR3 coding DNA: TGTGCCAGCGAAGGGAGCTCCTACGAGCAGTACTTC. This sequence joins TRBV12-3 or TRBV12-4 and TRBJ2-7; maybe TRBD2 (5 bases). With 8 bases removed from V and 0 bases from J, the gap between germline ends came to 8 bases. CDR3 size: 12 residues.

The chain carries TRBV3-1 (or the pseudogene TRBV3-2) and TRBJ2-5; 9 positions agree with TRBD1. Germline CDR1 is LGHDT and CDR2 is YNNKEL (reference sequence). V lost 2 bases and J lost 5; bases outside the gene matches: 6. The CDR3 consists of 15 residues. CDR3 nucleotide sequence: TGTGCCAGCAGCCAACCTACAGGGGGCGCGGAGACCCAGTACTTC. Translation: CASSQPTGGAETQYF.

This chain joins TRBV6-6 and TRBJ2-7; perhaps TRBD1 as D (7 bases). The CDR3 runs to 17 residues. V lost 5 bases, J lost 3 bases, and 23 bases lay in between. Germline loops: CDR1 MNHNY, CDR2 SVGAGI (reference sequence). The CDR3 DNA reads as TGTGCCAGCAGTCCGCGGGACAGCCTTACGACAGTCTACGAGCAGTACTTC. Its protein is CASSPRDSLTTVYEQYF.

V and J are TRBV14 and TRBJ1-1; TRBD1 is a possible D gene (5 bases). The CDR3 is 16 amino acids. Trimming left V 1 base short and J 4 bases short, with 16 bases between. The germline V gene encodes CDR1 SGHDN and CDR2 FVKESK. This CDR3 reads CASSQVPGGVTTEAFF. CDR3 nucleotide sequence: TGTGCCAGCAGCCAAGTCCCGGGAGGGGTTACCACTGAAGCTTTCTTT.

The chain employs TRBV6-5 and TRBJ1-2; D is possibly TRBD1 (5 bases). The CDR3 is made up of 15 amino acids. CDR1 and CDR2 from the germline V gene are MNHEY and SVGAGI. Trimming left V 10 bases short and J 5 bases short, with 23 bases between. The CDR3 sequence is CATKARDGLSYGYTF. CDR3 bases: TGTGCCACCAAAGCGCGGGACGGACTTTCATATGGCTACACCTTC.

V and J are TRBV27 and TRBJ1-2; possibly TRBD1 for D (6 bases). Per the germline V gene, CDR1 is MNHEY and CDR2 is SMNVEV (reference sequence). This CDR3 is built from 12 residues. V dropped 5 bases and J dropped 5 bases, with 9 bases sitting between them. Here the CDR3 DNA reads TGTGCCAGCAGTACCCAGGGGTATGGCTACACCTTC. It encodes CASSTQGYGYTF.

This chain links TRBV28 with TRBJ1-1; 10 bases match TRBD1. The CDR3 extends over 14 amino acids. The V segment lost 5 bases and the J segment 4 bases; nucleotides outside the gene matches: 4. CDR1 MDHEN and CDR2 SYDVKM come from the germline V gene. CDR3 bases: TGTGCCAGCAGTCGGACAGGGGGAGTCACTGAAGCTTTCTTT. Protein product: CASSRTGGVTEAFF.